This T cell receptor beta chain was captured in a study of cytotoxic CD8 clonotypes in ibrutinib-treated CLL. In the study overall: After a median of about 70 months, 14 patients stayed remitted and some 12 progressed; responses had been partial in some 25 and complete in 2.

Profiling relied on immunoSEQ multiplex PCR, and the TCRdb table lists in-frame clones only, not all of them. The data show roughly 150,000 clones, around 84% seen once. About this clone: Its target is unknown.

Germline CDR1 and CDR2: MNHEY and SVGAGI. The CDR3 covers 13 residues. V was trimmed by 6 bases and J by 1 base, leaving 9 bases between them. General observations from the study: Clonality showed a rise at ibrutinib response that reversed toward baseline at progression. Sampling of sustained-remission and progressing patients occurred at differing times.

Frozen PBMC stocks contributed around 2 micrograms of genomic DNA to the TCR beta libraries. The TCR originated in a human donor with chronic lymphocytic leukemia. This chain links TRBV6-5 with TRBJ1-2, with no clear D. The source was PBMCs, collected after 12 months of ibrutinib treatment. CDR3 coding DNA: TGTGCCAGCAGAAGGGCGGGTAACTATGGCTACACCTTC. Translation gives CASRRAGNYGYTF.